This T cell receptor beta chain derives from a study of T cell changes during pregnancy in multiple sclerosis. Measured with immunoSEQ multiplex PCR; TCRdb has only the in-frame clones, and not every one. Here the sample spans about 30,000 clones, about nine tenths being singletons. The CDR3 is 16 amino acids. The germline V gene encodes CDR1 MNHEY and CDR2 SMNVEV (reference sequence). Germline trimming cut 5 bases from V and 0 bases from J; bases unmatched to any gene: 8. Sequencing used CD8+ T cells from peripheral blood mononuclear cells, obtained in the second trimester of pregnancy. The clonotype originates from a female donor with multiple sclerosis, enrolled in a pregnancy study. The chain employs TRBV27 and TRBJ1-2, with TRBD1 matching 8 bases. The chain's CDR3 is CASSQTGTGANYGYTF. As DNA, the CDR3 is TGTGCCAGCAGTCAGACCGGGACAGGAGCTAACTATGGCTACACCTTC.